The present TCR beta chain was sequenced within a study of control samples from healthy donors and cancer patients. J gave up 10 bases and V 2 bases, and 11 bases lay outside the gene matches. The CDR3 sequence is 16 residues long. The germline V gene has CDR1 SGHTA and CDR2 FQGTGA. Assay: immunoSEQ multiplex PCR; the TCRdb copy retains only in-frame clones and omits some. This sample carries approximately 150,000 clones, around 90% of them seen once, and the ten largest clones take approximately 1.6%. Sequencing was carried out using blood. The TCR originated in a man aged 18 to 29 in good health. The rearrangement joins TRBV7-3 to TRBJ2-1; 10 positions match TRBD1. CDR3 amino acids: CASSLGLGDRGWEQFF. In nucleotides, the CDR3 is TGTGCCAGCAGCTTAGGTCTAGGGGACAGGGGTTGGGAGCAGTTCTTC.